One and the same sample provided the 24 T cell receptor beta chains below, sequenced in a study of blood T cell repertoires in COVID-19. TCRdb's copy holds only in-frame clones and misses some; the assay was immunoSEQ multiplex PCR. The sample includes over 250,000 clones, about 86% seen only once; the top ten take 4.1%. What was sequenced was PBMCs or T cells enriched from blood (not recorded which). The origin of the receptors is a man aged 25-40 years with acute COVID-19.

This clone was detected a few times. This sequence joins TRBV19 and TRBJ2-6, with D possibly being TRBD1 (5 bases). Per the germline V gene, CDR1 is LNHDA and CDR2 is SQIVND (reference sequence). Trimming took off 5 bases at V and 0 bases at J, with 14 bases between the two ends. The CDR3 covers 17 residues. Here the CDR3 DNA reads TGTGCCAGTAGTTCTGAGACAGCTCCCTCTGGGGCCAACGTCCTGACTTTC. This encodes CASSSETAPSGANVLTF.

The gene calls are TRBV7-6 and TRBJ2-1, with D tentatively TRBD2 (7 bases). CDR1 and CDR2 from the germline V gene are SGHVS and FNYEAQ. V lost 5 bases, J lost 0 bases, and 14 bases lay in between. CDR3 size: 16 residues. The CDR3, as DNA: TGTGCCAGCAGCCCCGGGGGGCCTAGCTCCTACAATGAGCAGTTCTTC. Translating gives CASSPGGPSSYNEQFF.

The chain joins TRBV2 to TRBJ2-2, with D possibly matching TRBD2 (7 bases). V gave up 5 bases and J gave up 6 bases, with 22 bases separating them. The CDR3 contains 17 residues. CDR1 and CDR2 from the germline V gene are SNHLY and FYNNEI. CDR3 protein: CASSPPVRGLTPGELFF. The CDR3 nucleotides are TGTGCCAGCAGTCCACCAGTGCGGGGGCTTACCCCCGGGGAGCTGTTTTTT.

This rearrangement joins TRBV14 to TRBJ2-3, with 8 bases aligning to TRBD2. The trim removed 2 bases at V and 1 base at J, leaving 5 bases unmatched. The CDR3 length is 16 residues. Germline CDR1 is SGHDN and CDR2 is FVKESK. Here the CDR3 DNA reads TGTGCCAGCAGCCAACTACCGGGACTAGGCACAGATACGCAGTATTTT. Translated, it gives CASSQLPGLGTDTQYF.

CDR3 DNA sequence: TGTGCCAGCAGCACCGGGACAGGGGATGAGCAGTTCTTC. Protein: CASSTGTGDEQFF. This chain connects TRBV7-8 to TRBJ2-1; 10 bases line up with TRBD1. With V trimmed by 5 bases and J by 8 bases, 3 bases remained unmatched. CDR1 and CDR2 (germline): SGHVS, FQNEAQ. The CDR3 is made up of 13 amino acids.

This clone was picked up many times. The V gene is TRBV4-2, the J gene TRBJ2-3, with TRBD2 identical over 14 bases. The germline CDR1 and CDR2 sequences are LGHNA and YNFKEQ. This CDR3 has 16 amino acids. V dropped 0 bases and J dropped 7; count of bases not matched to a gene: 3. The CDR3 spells CASSQEGTSGGNTQYF. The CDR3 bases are TGTGCCAGCAGCCAAGAGGGGACTAGCGGGGGAAATACGCAGTATTTT.

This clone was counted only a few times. Here the CDR3 reads CASSLSGIGQVGYV. CDR3 sequence (DNA): TGTGCCAGCAGCTTGTCGGGGATAGGACAGGTGGGATACGTC. This chain joins TRBV5-8 and TRBJ2-7, with TRBD1 matching 7 bases. The CDR3 contains 14 residues. The J segment lost 13 bases and the V segment lost 1 base, leaving 14 bases of the junction unmatched. The V gene's germline CDR1 is SGHTS and CDR2 YDEGEE.

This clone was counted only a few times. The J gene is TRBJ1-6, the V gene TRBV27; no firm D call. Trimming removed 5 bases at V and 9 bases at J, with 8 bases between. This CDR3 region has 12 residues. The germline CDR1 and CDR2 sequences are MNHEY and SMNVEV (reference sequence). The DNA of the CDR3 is TGTGCCAGCAGTGAACTAGGTTCACCCCTCCACTTT. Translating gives CASSELGSPLHF.

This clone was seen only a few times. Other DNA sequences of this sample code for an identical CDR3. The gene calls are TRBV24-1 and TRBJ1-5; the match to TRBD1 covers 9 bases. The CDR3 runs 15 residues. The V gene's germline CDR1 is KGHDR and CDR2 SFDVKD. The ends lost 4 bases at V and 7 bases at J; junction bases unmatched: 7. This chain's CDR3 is CATSDPGQGNQPQHF. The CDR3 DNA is TGTGCCACCAGTGACCCGGGACAGGGTAACCAGCCCCAGCATTTT.

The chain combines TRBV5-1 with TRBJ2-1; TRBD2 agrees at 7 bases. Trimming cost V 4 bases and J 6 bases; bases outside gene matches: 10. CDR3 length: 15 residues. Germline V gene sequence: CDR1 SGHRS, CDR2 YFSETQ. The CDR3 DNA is TGCGCCAGCAGCCCCTGGGGAGGGGAGAGCAATGAGCAGTTCTTC. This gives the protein CASSPWGGESNEQFF.

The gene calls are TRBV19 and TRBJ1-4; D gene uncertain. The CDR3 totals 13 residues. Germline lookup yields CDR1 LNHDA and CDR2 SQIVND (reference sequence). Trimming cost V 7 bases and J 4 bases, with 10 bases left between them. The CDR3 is CASNNQVNEKLFF. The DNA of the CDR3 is TGTGCCAGTAATAACCAGGTTAATGAAAAACTGTTTTTT. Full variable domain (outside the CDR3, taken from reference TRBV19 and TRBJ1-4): DGGITQSPKYLFRKEGQNVTLSCEQNLNHDAMYWYRQDPGQGLRLIYYSQIVNDFQKGDIAEGYSVSREKKESFPLTVTSAQKNPTAFYLCASNNQVNEKLFFGSGTQLSVL.

CDR3 nucleotide sequence: TGTGCCAGCAGCTTACGGCAGGGAAGGAACACCATATATTTT. Its translation: CASSLRQGRNTIYF. The J gene is TRBJ1-3, the V gene TRBV7-8; perhaps TRBD1 as D (5 bases). Trimming cost V 2 bases and J 7 bases, with 12 bases left between them. The CDR3 has 14 amino acids. Germline CDR1 SGHVS, CDR2 FQNEAQ.

CDR3 residues: CASSLRDSNQPQHF. Here the CDR3 DNA reads TGTGCCAGTAGTCTCAGGGATAGCAATCAGCCCCAGCATTTT. This chain connects TRBV19 to TRBJ1-5; D is possibly TRBD1 (5 bases). There are 14 residues in the CDR3. Trimming took off 5 bases at V and 0 bases at J, with 8 bases between the two ends. In germline, CDR1 is LNHDA, CDR2 SQIVND (reference sequence). Full variable domain (remainder filled in from reference TRBV19 and TRBJ1-5): DGGITQSPKYLFRKEGQNVTLSCEQNLNHDAMYWYRQDPGQGLRLIYYSQIVNDFQKGDIAEGYSVSREKKESFPLTVTSAQKNPTAFYLCASSLRDSNQPQHFGDGTRLSIL.

CDR3 in amino acids: CASSSGRTSSYNEQFF. The CDR3 nucleotides read TGTGCCAGCAGCTCCGGCCGGACAAGCTCCTACAATGAGCAGTTCTTC. This chain uses TRBV7-9 with TRBJ2-1, with D possibly being TRBD1 (5 bases). This CDR3 spans 16 amino acids. The germline V gene has CDR1 SEHNR and CDR2 FQNEAQ (reference sequence). The V end lost 4 bases, the J end lost 0 bases, and 13 bases lay between the germline ends.

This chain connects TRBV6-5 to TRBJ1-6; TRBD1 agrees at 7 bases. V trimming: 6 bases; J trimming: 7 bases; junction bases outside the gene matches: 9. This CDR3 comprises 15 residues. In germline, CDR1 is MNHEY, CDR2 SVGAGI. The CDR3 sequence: CASSRGGQPNSPLHF. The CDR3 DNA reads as TGTGCCAGCAGCAGAGGGGGACAGCCGAATTCACCCCTCCACTTT.

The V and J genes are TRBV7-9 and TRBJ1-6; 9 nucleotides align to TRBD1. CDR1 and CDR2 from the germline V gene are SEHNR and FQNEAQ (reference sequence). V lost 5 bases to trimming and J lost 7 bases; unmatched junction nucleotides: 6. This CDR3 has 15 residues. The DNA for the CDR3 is TGTGCCAGCAGCGCGTCCGGGACAGGGAATTCACCCCTCCACTTT. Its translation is CASSASGTGNSPLHF.

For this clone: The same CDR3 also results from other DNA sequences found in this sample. The CDR3 nucleotides read TGTGCCAGCTCACCCGGGACAGGCCCGATGAACACTGAAGCTTTCTTT. Amino acids: CASSPGTGPMNTEAFF. The chain links TRBV18 to TRBJ1-1, with 8 bases fitting TRBD1. J was trimmed by 0 bases and V by 3 bases; bases with no gene match: 6. CDR3 length: 16 residues. The germline V gene encodes CDR1 KGHSH and CDR2 LQKENI.

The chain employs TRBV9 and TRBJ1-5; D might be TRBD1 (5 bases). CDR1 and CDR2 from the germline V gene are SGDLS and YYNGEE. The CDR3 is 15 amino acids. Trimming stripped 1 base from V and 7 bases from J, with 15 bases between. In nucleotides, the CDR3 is TGTGCCAGCAGCGTAAGTGGCCAGGGTCAACAGCCCCAGCATTTT. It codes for CASSVSGQGQQPQHF.

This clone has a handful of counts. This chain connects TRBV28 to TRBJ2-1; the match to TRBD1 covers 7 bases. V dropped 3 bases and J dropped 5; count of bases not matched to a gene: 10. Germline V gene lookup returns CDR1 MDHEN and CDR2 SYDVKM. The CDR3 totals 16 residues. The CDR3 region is CASSFRGLDRDNEQFF. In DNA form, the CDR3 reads TGTGCCAGCAGTTTTAGGGGCCTCGACAGGGACAATGAGCAGTTCTTC.

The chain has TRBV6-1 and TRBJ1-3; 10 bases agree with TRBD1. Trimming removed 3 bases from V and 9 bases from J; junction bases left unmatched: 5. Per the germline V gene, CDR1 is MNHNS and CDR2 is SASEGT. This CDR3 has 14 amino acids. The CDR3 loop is CASSEPGQGLTIYF. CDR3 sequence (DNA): TGTGCCAGCAGTGAGCCGGGACAGGGGCTCACCATATATTTT.

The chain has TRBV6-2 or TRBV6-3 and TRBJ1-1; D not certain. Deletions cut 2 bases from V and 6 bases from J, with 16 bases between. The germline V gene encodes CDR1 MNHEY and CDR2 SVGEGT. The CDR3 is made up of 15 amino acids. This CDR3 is CASSYRPPRIAEAFF. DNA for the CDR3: TGTGCCAGCAGTTACAGACCCCCGAGGATCGCTGAAGCTTTCTTT.

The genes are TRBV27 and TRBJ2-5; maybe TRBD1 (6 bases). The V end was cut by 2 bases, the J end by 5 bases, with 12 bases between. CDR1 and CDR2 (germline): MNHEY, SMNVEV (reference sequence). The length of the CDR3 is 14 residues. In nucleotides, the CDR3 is TGTGCCAGCAGTTTACAGGGGTATGAGGAGACCCAGTACTTC. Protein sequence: CASSLQGYEETQYF.

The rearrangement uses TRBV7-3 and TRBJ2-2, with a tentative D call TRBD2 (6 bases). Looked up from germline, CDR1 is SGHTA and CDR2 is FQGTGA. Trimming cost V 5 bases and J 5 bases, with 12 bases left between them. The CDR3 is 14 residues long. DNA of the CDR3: TGTGCCAGCAGCCCATGGGCGGGGACCGGGGAGCTGTTTTTT. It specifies CASSPWAGTGELFF.

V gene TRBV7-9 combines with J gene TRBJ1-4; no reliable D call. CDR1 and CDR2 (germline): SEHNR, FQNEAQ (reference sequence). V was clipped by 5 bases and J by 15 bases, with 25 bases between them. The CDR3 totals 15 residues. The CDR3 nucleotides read TGTGCCAGCAGCCCAAGTTCCCCTCCCCTAGTTGCGATGTTTTTT. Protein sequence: CASSPSSPPLVAMFF.